This TCR beta chain stems from a study of blood T cell repertoires in COVID-19. Study details: Acute-phase and convalescent COVID-19 samples originated in the United States, Italy and Spain.

Only in-frame clones appear in the TCRdb table, and some are missing; sequencing was by immunoSEQ multiplex PCR. The sample comprises 130,000 to 150,000 clones, under 90% of which are singletons, and about 39% rests with the top ten. There are 15 residues in the CDR3. CDR1 and CDR2 (germline): SEHNR, FQNEAQ (reference sequence). The J segment lost 4 bases and the V segment lost 1 base, leaving 4 bases of the junction unmatched. This receptor was identified in a human donor in a cohort sampled during active COVID-19. This sequence joins TRBV7-9 and TRBJ1-2; TRBD1 agrees at 9 bases. What was sequenced was peripheral blood. The CDR3 protein is CASSLEQGATYGYTF. The CDR3 region has the DNA TGTGCCAGCAGCTTAGAACAGGGGGCGACCTATGGCTACACCTTC.